This T cell receptor beta chain was recovered during a study of cytomegalovirus exposure and HLA in healthy donors. This CDR3 is 14 amino acids long. Germline CDR1 ENHRY, CDR2 SYGVKD. Trimming removed 10 bases from V and 7 bases from J; junction bases left unmatched: 13. The PCR had 60 Vbeta and 13 Jbeta primers. Clones were read by immunoSEQ multiplex PCR, and TCRdb kept only the in-frame ones, dropping some. The sample lists some 200,000 clones, just under 70% seen once, with roughly 2.5% in the top ten. Sequencing used PBMCs. The source of this sequence is a man aged 40-49 years in good health and CMV-seropositive. The chain combines TRBV10-3 with TRBJ2-1; the match to TRBD2 covers 7 bases. The DNA of the CDR3 is TGTGCCACCGCAGCTAGCGGCGATCTTAATGAGCAGTTCTTC. This codes for CATAASGDLNEQFF.